This is a list of T cell receptor beta chains from one sample in a study of CD8+CD57+ T cells in acquired aplastic anemia. TCRdb re-analysed the reads in MiXCR, keeping a single row per CDR3 protein. The profile shows some 140,000 distinct CDR3 sequences, over 50% of them singletons. The sample consisted of sorted CD4+, CD8+, or CD8+CD57+ T cells (not recorded which) from PBMCs. The receptor set was obtained from a human donor with aplastic anemia. Each CDR3 is given with its conserved first and last residue. D genes are given only for firm matches. Size is stated for part of the rows, as once, few or many counts, or as a class when the clone is expanded.

TRBV11-1	TRBD1	TRBJ2-3	NA	TGTGCCATCGCCCTTTCGCCCGGGGGCAGGGGGCCCACAGATACGCAGTATTTT	CAIALSPGGRGPTDTQYF
TRBV24-1	NA	TRBJ2-7	NA	TGTGCCACCAGTGACCCCAGGACTGCCGGCTACGAGCAGTACTTC	CATSDPRTAGYEQYF
TRBV2	TRBD1	TRBJ2-7	NA	TGTGCCAGCAGGGGACAGGGGGGTAGGAGCTACGAGCAGTACTTC	CASRGQGGRSYEQYF
TRBV5-1	NA	TRBJ1-4	NA	TGCGCCAGCAGCCCCGGGGGCGAGGGAGAAGAACTGTTTTTT	CASSPGGEGEELFF
TRBV10-3	NA	TRBJ2-3	NA	TGTGCCATCAGTGAGCTTACTAGAATCACAGATACGCAGTATTTT	CAISELTRITDTQYF
TRBV6-4	NA	TRBJ1-2	once	TGTGCCAGCTTTACGCCTTCACTGGGCTACACCTTC	CASFTPSLGYTF
TRBV7-9	TRBD2	TRBJ2-7	many	TGTGCCAGCAGCTCCGTAGCGGGGGCATACGAGCAGTACTTC	CASSSVAGAYEQYF
TRBV2	NA	TRBJ1-1	few	TGTGCCAGCAGAGTCGACAGGCCTGGGGCTTTCTTT	CASRVDRPGAFF
TRBV10-3	TRBD1	TRBJ1-1	few	TGTGCCATCAGTGCAGGGGGGAAGAACACTGAAGCTTTCTTT	CAISAGGKNTEAFF
TRBV6-5	NA	TRBJ1-1	few	TGTGCCGGCAGTTACACAGGGACCACTGAAGCTTTCTTT	CAGSYTGTTEAFF
TRBV9	NA	TRBJ2-7	NA	TGTGCCAGCAGCGTAGCCCCGGAATTAGGAGAGCAGTACTTC	CASSVAPELGEQYF
TRBV24-1	TRBD2	TRBJ2-1	NA	TGTGCCACCAGTGACCGATGGACTAGCAATGAGCAGTTCTTC	CATSDRWTSNEQFF
TRBV25-1	TRBD2	TRBJ2-3	NA	TGTGCCAGCAGTGAAACGGGAGGGTGGGCAGATACGCAGTATTTT	CASSETGGWADTQYF
TRBV29-1	NA	TRBJ2-1	NA	TGCAGCGTTGAAGACCCACGCAGCTCCTACAATGAGCAGTTCTTC	CSVEDPRSSYNEQFF
TRBV19	NA	TRBJ1-3	many	TGTGCCAGTAGTATTTCAGAGTCCTCTGGAAACACCATATATTTT	CASSISESSGNTIYF
TRBV11-2	TRBD2	TRBJ2-1	NA	TGTGCCAGCAGCTTTCGACTAGCCGCGAACAATGAGCAGTTCTTC	CASSFRLAANNEQFF
TRBV20-1	NA	TRBJ1-1	NA	TGCAGTGCTACGGAGCGGGGCACTGAAGCTTTCTTT	CSATERGTEAFF
TRBV6-1	NA	TRBJ1-2	many	TGTGCCAGCACCCAGTACTACAACTATGGCTACACCTTC	CASTQYYNYGYTF
TRBV28	NA	TRBJ1-5	NA	TGTGCCAGCAGTCCCCGGTCAGTGAATCAGCCCCAGCATTTT	CASSPRSVNQPQHF
TRBV2	NA	TRBJ1-5	once	TGTGCCAGCAGAGGACAGAGAGAGACCCAGCATTTT	CASRGQRETQHF
TRBV19	NA	TRBJ2-1	many	TGTGCCAGTAGTCCCCGGGGACTTCGGGGATACAATGAGCAGTTCTTC	CASSPRGLRGYNEQFF
TRBV7-8	NA	TRBJ1-3	NA	TGTGCCAGCAGCGTCAGGGGACGGGGAAATGGAAACACCATATATTTT	CASSVRGRGNGNTIYF
TRBV20-1	NA	TRBJ2-7	NA	TGCAGTGCTAGATCTGGCAGAACCTACGAGCAGTACTTC	CSARSGRTYEQYF
TRBV20-1	NA	TRBJ1-1	NA	TGCAGTGCCACCAGAGAGGGGCAGAACACTGAAGCTTTCTTT	CSATREGQNTEAFF
TRBV19	NA	TRBJ1-6	NA	TGTGCCAGTAGTACAACGCGGGACATGGCTTCACCCCTCCACTTT	CASSTTRDMASPLHF
TRBV19	NA	TRBJ1-3	many	TGTGCCAGTAGTATACCCCGTCCTCGCGGGGGCCAGGAGGACACCATATATTTT	CASSIPRPRGGQEDTIYF
TRBV13	TRBD2	TRBJ2-5	NA	TGTGCCAGCAGCTTAGGTACGAGTAGCGGGGGGAGGGAGACCCAGTACTTC	CASSLGTSSGGRETQYF
TRBV9	NA	TRBJ1-4	many	TGTGCCAGCAGCGAGGGGGTGGAGAGGGCTGAAAAACTGTTTTTT	CASSEGVERAEKLFF
TRBV10-3	NA	TRBJ1-1	NA	TGTGCCATCAGTGGGGCGGGGGGCCCGCACACTGAAGCTTTCTTT	CAISGAGGPHTEAFF
TRBV6-1	TRBD1	TRBJ1-1	NA	TGTGCCAGCAGGACAGGGGGAAACACTGAAGCTTTCTTT	CASRTGGNTEAFF
TRBV5-6	NA	TRBJ2-1	many	TGTGCCAGCAGCCCGCAGGGCTCCTACAATGAGCAGTTCTTC	CASSPQGSYNEQFF
TRBV7-8	TRBD2	TRBJ2-7	NA	TGTGCCAGCAGCTCCGTGCGGGGGGACTACGAGCAGTACTTC	CASSSVRGDYEQYF
TRBV19	TRBD2	TRBJ2-5	few	TGTGCCAGTAGTGTGGGACTAGAAGAGACCCAGTACTTC	CASSVGLEETQYF
TRBV5-1	TRBD1	TRBJ2-7	NA	TGCGCCAGCAGCCCAGTCACAGGGGGCGCCGAGCAGTACTTC	CASSPVTGGAEQYF
TRBV12-3/TRBV12-4	TRBD1	TRBJ2-5	many	TGTGCCAGCAGTTTCCCCGGACAGGGTGGAGAGACCCAGTACTTC	CASSFPGQGGETQYF